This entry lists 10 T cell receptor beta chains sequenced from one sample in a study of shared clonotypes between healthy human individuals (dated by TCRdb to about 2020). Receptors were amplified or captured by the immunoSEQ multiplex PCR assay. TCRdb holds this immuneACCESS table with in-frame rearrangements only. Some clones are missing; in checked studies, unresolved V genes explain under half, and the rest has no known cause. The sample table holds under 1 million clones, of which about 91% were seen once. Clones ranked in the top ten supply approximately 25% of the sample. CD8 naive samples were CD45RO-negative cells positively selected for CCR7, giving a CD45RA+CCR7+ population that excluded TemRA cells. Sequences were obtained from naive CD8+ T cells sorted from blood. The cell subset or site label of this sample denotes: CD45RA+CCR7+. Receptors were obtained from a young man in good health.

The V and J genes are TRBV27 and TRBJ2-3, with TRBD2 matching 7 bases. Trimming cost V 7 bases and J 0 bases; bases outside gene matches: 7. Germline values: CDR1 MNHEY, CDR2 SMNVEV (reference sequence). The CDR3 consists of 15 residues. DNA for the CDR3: TGTGCCAGCACCAAACTAGCGACTAGCACAGATACGCAGTATTTT. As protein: CASTKLATSTDTQYF.

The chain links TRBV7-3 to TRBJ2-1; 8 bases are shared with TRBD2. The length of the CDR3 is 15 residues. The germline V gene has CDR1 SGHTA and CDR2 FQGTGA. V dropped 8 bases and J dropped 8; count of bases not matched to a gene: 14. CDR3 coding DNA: TGTGCCAGCGGAGCGGGAGATAGGCCGTTCCATGAGCAGTTCTTC. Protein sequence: CASGAGDRPFHEQFF.

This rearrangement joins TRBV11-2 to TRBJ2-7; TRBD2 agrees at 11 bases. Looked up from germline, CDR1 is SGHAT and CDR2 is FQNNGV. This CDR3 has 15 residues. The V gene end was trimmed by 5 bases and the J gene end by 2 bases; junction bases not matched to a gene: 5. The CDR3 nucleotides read TGTGCCAGCAGCGCCAAGGGACTAGCGGCCTACGAGCAGTACTTC. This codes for CASSAKGLAAYEQYF.

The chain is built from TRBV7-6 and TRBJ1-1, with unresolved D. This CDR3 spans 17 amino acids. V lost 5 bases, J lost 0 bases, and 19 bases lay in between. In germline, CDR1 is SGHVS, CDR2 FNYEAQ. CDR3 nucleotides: TGTGCCAGCAGCCCCGGACCTCCCGGCGTGTTGAACACTGAAGCTTTCTTT. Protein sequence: CASSPGPPGVLNTEAFF.

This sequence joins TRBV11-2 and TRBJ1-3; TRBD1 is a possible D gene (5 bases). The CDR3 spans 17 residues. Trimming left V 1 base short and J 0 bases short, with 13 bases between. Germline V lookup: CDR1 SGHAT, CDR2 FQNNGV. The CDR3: CASSLAARGFSGNTIYF. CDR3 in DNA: TGTGCCAGCAGCTTAGCGGCGAGGGGTTTCTCTGGAAACACCATATATTTT.

CDR3 protein: CASSKTDRDEKLFF. Here the CDR3 DNA reads TGTGCCAGCAGCAAAACGGACAGGGACGAAAAACTGTTTTTT. The chain recombines TRBV7-9 with TRBJ1-4, with 8 nucleotides matching TRBD1. CDR1 SEHNR and CDR2 FQNEAQ come from the germline V gene (reference sequence). Losses at the gene ends were 5 bases for V and 8 bases for J; bases not matched to a gene: 7. CDR3 length equals 14 residues.

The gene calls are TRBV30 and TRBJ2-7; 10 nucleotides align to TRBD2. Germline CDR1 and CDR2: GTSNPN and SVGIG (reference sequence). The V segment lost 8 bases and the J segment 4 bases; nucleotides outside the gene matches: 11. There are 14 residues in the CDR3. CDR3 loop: CAAEREREGYEQYF. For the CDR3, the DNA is TGTGCCGCCGAACGCGAGCGGGAGGGGTACGAGCAGTACTTC.

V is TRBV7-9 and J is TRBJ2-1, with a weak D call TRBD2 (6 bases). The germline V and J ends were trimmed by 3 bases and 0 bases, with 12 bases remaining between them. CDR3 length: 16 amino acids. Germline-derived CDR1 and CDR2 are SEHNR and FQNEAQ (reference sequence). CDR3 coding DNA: TGTGCCAGCAGCTTCCCTTTGGGGGGCTCCTACAATGAGCAGTTCTTC. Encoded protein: CASSFPLGGSYNEQFF. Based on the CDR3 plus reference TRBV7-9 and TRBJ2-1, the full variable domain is DTGVSQNPRHKITKRGQNVTFRCDPISEHNRLYWYRQTLGQGPEFLTYFQNEAQLEKSRLLSDRFSAERPKGSFSTLEIQRTEQGDSAMYLCASSFPLGGSYNEQFFGPGTRLTVL.

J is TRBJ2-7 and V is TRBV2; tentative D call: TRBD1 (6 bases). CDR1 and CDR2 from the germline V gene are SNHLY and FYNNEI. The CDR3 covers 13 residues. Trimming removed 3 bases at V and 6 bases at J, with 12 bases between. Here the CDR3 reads CASSESPQGEQYF. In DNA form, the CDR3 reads TGTGCCAGCAGTGAGTCCCCACAGGGCGAGCAGTACTTC.

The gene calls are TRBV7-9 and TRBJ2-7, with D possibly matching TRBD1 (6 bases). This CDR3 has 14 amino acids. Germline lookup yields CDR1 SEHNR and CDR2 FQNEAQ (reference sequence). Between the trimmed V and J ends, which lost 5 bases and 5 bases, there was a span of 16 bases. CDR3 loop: CASSPLAGAHEQYF. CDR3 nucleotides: TGTGCCAGCAGCCCACTCGCAGGGGCCCACGAGCAGTACTTC.